The next 20 T cell receptor beta chains were all read from a single sample in a study of OX40 agonist ivuxolimab in advanced cancers. The repertoire was sequenced with immunoSEQ multiplex PCR; TCRdb's copy has only in-frame clones and lacks some. Of 66,000 or so clones listed, 82% are singletons. The specimen was CD4+ or CD8+ T cells sorted from blood, collected in a trial of the OX40 agonist ivuxolimab. The receptors were gathered from an adult with an advanced solid tumor such as melanoma, head and neck, liver or kidney cancer.

The V and J genes are TRBV18 and TRBJ2-3; 8 bases line up with TRBD2. CDR3 length equals 16 residues. J lost 4 bases, V lost 0 bases, and 6 bases had no gene match. From germline, CDR1 is KGHSH and CDR2 LQKENI. The CDR3 region has the DNA TGTGCCAGCTCACCACCGGGGGCGGGAGGACCAGATACGCAGTATTTT. Translating it yields CASSPPGAGGPDTQYF.

The gene calls are TRBV28 and TRBJ2-5, with TRBD1 matching 7 bases. V lost 2 bases, J lost 5 bases, and 5 bases stayed unmatched. The CDR3 is made up of 14 amino acids. The germline gives CDR1 MDHEN, CDR2 SYDVKM. The CDR3 reads CASSLARGQETQYF. DNA of the CDR3: TGTGCCAGCAGTTTAGCAAGGGGGCAGGAGACCCAGTACTTC.

The rearrangement joins TRBV7-9 to TRBJ2-5; D might be TRBD1 (5 bases). Germline V gene sequence: CDR1 SEHNR, CDR2 FQNEAQ (reference sequence). CDR3 size: 15 residues. Trimming stripped 1 base from V and 1 base from J, with 10 bases between. The CDR3 DNA is TGTGCCAGCAGCTTAGTGTTGGGGCCCCAAGAGACCCAGTACTTC. Residues: CASSLVLGPQETQYF.

This clone was seen many times. V and J are TRBV7-2 and TRBJ2-1, with no clear D. Germline V gene lookup returns CDR1 SGHTA and CDR2 FQGNSA. The CDR3 contains 14 residues. The ends were cut back, 1 base at V and 3 bases at J, with 7 bases in the middle. CDR3 sequence: CASSLEHGYNEQFF. In DNA, the CDR3 is TGTGCCAGCAGCTTAGAACACGGCTACAATGAGCAGTTCTTC.

This chain joins TRBV4-3 and TRBJ1-6, with 8 bases identical to TRBD1. CDR1 and CDR2 (germline): LGHNA, YSLEER. CDR3 length: 14 amino acids. Trimming cost V 4 bases and J 5 bases; bases outside gene matches: 1. CDR3 residues: CASSPTGDNSPLHF. The CDR3 DNA reads as TGCGCCAGCAGCCCGACAGGGGATAATTCACCCCTCCACTTT.

This clone has a handful of counts. The rearrangement joins TRBV27 to TRBJ2-7, with D possibly TRBD2 on 6 matching bases. The CDR3 is 13 amino acids. Germline CDR1 is MNHEY and CDR2 is SMNVEV (reference sequence). V lost 9 bases and J lost 3, with 15 bases in between. CDR3 sequence (DNA): TGTGCCAGTCGCCTAGCGCGTGACTACGAGCAGTACTTC. The encoded protein is CASRLARDYEQYF.

CDR3 protein: CASSLGQGWNYGYTF. The CDR3 DNA is TGTGCCAGCAGCTTGGGACAGGGGTGGAACTATGGCTACACCTTC. The J gene is TRBJ1-2, the V gene TRBV5-4, with 8 bases matching TRBD1. This CDR3 contains 15 residues. The junction had 3 bases not matched to a gene; V was cut back by 0 bases and J by 2 bases. The germline CDR1 and CDR2 sequences are SGHNT and YYREEE (reference sequence).

This rearrangement joins TRBV7-2 to TRBJ2-7; 11 nucleotides line up with TRBD2. The CDR3 is 14 residues long. The germline gives CDR1 SGHTA, CDR2 FQGNSA. J lost 4 bases, V lost 5 bases, and 4 bases had no gene match. In DNA, the CDR3 is TGTGCCAGCAGCACTAGCGGGAGTGGGTACGAGCAGTACTTC. The encoded protein is CASSTSGSGYEQYF.

The rearrangement links TRBV6-1 to TRBJ2-6; D is ambiguous. The CDR3 extends over 14 amino acids. Germline values: CDR1 MNHNS, CDR2 SASEGT. Trimming shortened V by 6 bases and J by 0 bases, and 6 bases separated the two germline ends. The CDR3, as DNA: TGTGCCAGCAGCCAGCGCTCTGGGGCCAACGTCCTGACTTTC. Translating it yields CASSQRSGANVLTF.

The chain recombines TRBV28 with TRBJ1-2; D is unclear. The V end was cut by 5 bases, the J end by 4 bases, with 17 bases between. This CDR3 contains 15 residues. Germline V lookup: CDR1 MDHEN, CDR2 SYDVKM. This CDR3 is CASSPLAGRGYGYTF. CDR3 DNA: TGTGCCAGCAGTCCCCTGGCGGGCCGGGGCTATGGCTACACCTTC.

V gene TRBV28 combines with J gene TRBJ2-1; 10 positions agree with TRBD2. Unmatched junction bases numbered 5, after V lost 1 base and J lost 8 bases. The CDR3 totals 15 residues. Germline loops: CDR1 MDHEN, CDR2 SYDVKM. The CDR3 nucleotides are TGTGCCAGCAGTTTATTGGCTAGCGGGAGCTATGAGCAGTTCTTC. Protein: CASSLLASGSYEQFF.

DNA of the CDR3: TGTGCCAGCAGTTACACTCTACAGGGTACAGATACGCAGTATTTT. Translated, it gives CASSYTLQGTDTQYF. The chain carries TRBV6-9 and TRBJ2-3, with D possibly being TRBD1 (6 bases). The V end lost 3 bases, the J end lost 3 bases, and 13 bases lay between the germline ends. The CDR3 loop spans 15 amino acids. Germline CDR1 reads MNHGY; CDR2 reads SVAAGI.

As regards this clone: Mismatch with germline at one junction end may stem from a read error. This sequence joins TRBV5-4 and TRBJ1-1; possibly TRBD1 for D (5 bases). The CDR3 is made up of 16 amino acids. CDR1 is SGHNT, CDR2 YYREEE, per germline (reference sequence). In DNA form, the CDR3 reads TGTGCCAGCAGTTTGGGCGCAGGGCAGCAGAACACTGAAGCTTTCTTT. It translates to CASSLGAGQQNTEAFF.

The rearrangement links TRBV9 to TRBJ1-3, with 7 bases fitting TRBD1. Germline CDR1 is SGDLS and CDR2 is YYNGEE. V lost 3 bases and J lost 0; bases outside the gene matches: 3. The CDR3 length is 15 residues. CDR3 DNA sequence: TGTGCCAGCAGCGGACAGGGAGTCTCTGGAAACACCATATATTTT. Residues: CASSGQGVSGNTIYF.

This chain connects TRBV11-2 to TRBJ2-5; 13 bases line up with TRBD2. Trimming at V came to 0 bases and at J to 5 bases, leaving 15 bases not matched to a gene. The CDR3 spans 20 residues. Germline CDR1 SGHAT, CDR2 FQNNGV. The CDR3 loop reads CASSLDLVGTSGIRRETQYF. In DNA form, the CDR3 reads TGTGCCAGCAGCTTAGATCTCGTGGGGACTAGCGGGATCCGTCGCGAGACCCAGTACTTC.

This clone appeared a few times. V usage is TRBV27 and J usage is TRBJ2-3, with 7 bases fitting TRBD2. Germline CDR1 and CDR2: MNHEY and SMNVEV (reference sequence). Germline trimming cut 6 bases from V and 6 bases from J; bases unmatched to any gene: 30. The CDR3 spans 21 residues. The chain's CDR3 is CASSGRRLEGSGIGVWDTQYF. DNA of the CDR3: TGTGCCAGCAGCGGACGGCGCTTGGAGGGAAGCGGGATTGGGGTGTGGGATACGCAGTATTTT.

V gene TRBV19 combines with J gene TRBJ1-6; D is unclear. The CDR3 length is 16 residues. The germline V gene encodes CDR1 LNHDA and CDR2 SQIVND (reference sequence). The V end was cut by 7 bases, the J end by 9 bases, with 22 bases between. CDR3 loop: CASTMDGSLASSPLHF. CDR3 nucleotide sequence: TGTGCCAGTACCATGGATGGTAGTCTGGCCAGTTCACCCCTCCACTTT.

This sequence joins TRBV2 and TRBJ2-2; 9 nucleotides line up with TRBD2. The junction had 3 bases not matched to a gene; V was cut back by 7 bases and J by 3 bases. The CDR3 length is 14 residues. CDR1 is SNHLY, CDR2 FYNNEI, per germline. CDR3 in DNA: TGTGCCAGCACGAGACTAGCGGACACCGGGGAGCTGTTTTTT. Protein product: CASTRLADTGELFF.

V and J are TRBV7-2 and TRBJ2-3; D not resolved. The V gene's germline CDR1 is SGHTA and CDR2 FQGNSA. The V gene lost 5 bases and the J gene lost 4 bases, with 10 bases spanning the gap. This CDR3 region has 13 residues. The CDR3 nucleotides are TGTGCCAGCAGCCCATGGGTAGCAGATACGCAGTATTTT. This gives the protein CASSPWVADTQYF.

The V and J genes are TRBV7-9 and TRBJ2-7; no firm D call. The V and J ends lost 5 bases and 2 bases respectively, with 10 bases between them. The germline V gene encodes CDR1 SEHNR and CDR2 FQNEAQ (reference sequence). CDR3 length: 13 amino acids. This CDR3 reads CASSEALAYEQYF. The CDR3 DNA is TGTGCCAGCAGCGAGGCGTTAGCCTACGAGCAGTACTTC.